This entry lists 25 T cell receptor beta chains sequenced from one sample in a study of cytomegalovirus exposure and HLA in healthy donors. The PCR had 60 Vbeta and 13 Jbeta primers. Clones were read by immunoSEQ multiplex PCR, and TCRdb kept only the in-frame ones, dropping some. The table shows approximately 160,000 clones, with more than 65% occurring only once. Sequenced material: PBMCs. The receptors were gathered from a woman aged 35 to 49 in good health and CMV-seropositive.

This rearrangement joins TRBV2 to TRBJ2-1; TRBD2 matches 7 bases. The V gene's germline CDR1 is SNHLY and CDR2 FYNNEI. The length of the CDR3 is 15 residues. V lost 7 bases and J lost 3; bases outside the gene matches: 9. CDR3 sequence reads: CASTRASGVYNEQFF. The DNA of the CDR3 is TGTGCCAGCACTCGGGCTAGCGGTGTCTACAATGAGCAGTTCTTC.

A few counts support this clone. This sequence joins TRBV11-2 and TRBJ2-4; 7 positions match TRBD1. Germline loops: CDR1 SGHAT, CDR2 FQNNGV. The ends lost 3 bases at V and 1 base at J; junction bases unmatched: 9. The CDR3 has 17 amino acids. In DNA, the CDR3 is TGTGCCAGCAGCTTCCGACAGGGATCGGTGGCCAAAAACATTCAGTACTTC. This codes for CASSFRQGSVAKNIQYF.

The V call is TRBV19, the J call TRBJ1-1; 10 positions agree with TRBD1. J was trimmed by 1 base and V by 8 bases; bases with no gene match: 13. The CDR3 sequence is 17 residues long. Germline assignment: CDR1 LNHDA and CDR2 SQIVND (reference sequence). This chain's CDR3 is CASETGTGAIGNTEAFF. The CDR3 bases are TGTGCCAGTGAAACCGGGACAGGGGCGATCGGGAACACTGAAGCTTTCTTT.

The V gene is TRBV19, the J gene TRBJ2-6; D is perhaps TRBD1 (5 bases). This CDR3 contains 12 residues. V was pared by 8 bases and J by 4 bases, with 6 bases between. CDR1 and CDR2 (germline): LNHDA, SQIVND (reference sequence). The CDR3 region has the DNA TGTGCCAGTCGGACAGGGGCCAACGTCCTGACTTTC. Its translation is CASRTGANVLTF.

The rearrangement joins TRBV7-2 to TRBJ2-7; unclear D gene. Germline V CDR1 and CDR2: SGHTA, FQGNSA. There are 12 residues in the CDR3. V was clipped by 2 bases and J by 6 bases, with 8 bases between them. The CDR3 sequence: CASSLLSLEQYF. The CDR3 DNA is TGTGCCAGCAGCTTACTCTCTCTCGAGCAGTACTTC.

V usage is TRBV2 and J usage is TRBJ2-7; 14 nucleotides match TRBD2. The germline V gene has CDR1 SNHLY and CDR2 FYNNEI. Unmatched junction bases numbered 9, after V lost 8 bases and J lost 6 bases. This CDR3 spans 15 amino acids. The CDR3 coding sequence is TGTGCCAGCGATCCGGGACTAGCGGGGGTGGGCGAGCAGTACTTC. As protein: CASDPGLAGVGEQYF.

The table lists this clone with a few counts. J is TRBJ1-3 and V is TRBV18; TRBD1 matches 9 bases. The germline gives CDR1 KGHSH, CDR2 LQKENI. The CDR3 length is 15 residues. The V and J ends lost 1 base and 8 bases, in that order; junction bases with no gene match: 6. This chain's CDR3 is CASSPRYRGLDTIYF. The CDR3 region has the DNA TGTGCCAGCTCACCACGGTACAGGGGGCTAGACACCATATATTTT.

Only one count was recorded for this clone. V usage is TRBV7-3 and J usage is TRBJ2-2; 11 bases are shared with TRBD2. CDR3 size: 15 residues. V lost 4 bases to trimming and J lost 5 bases; unmatched junction nucleotides: 3. CDR1 and CDR2 from the germline V gene are SGHTA and FQGTGA. The CDR3 DNA sequence: TGTGCCAGCAGCTCGGGACTAGCGGAAACCGGGGAGCTGTTTTTT. Its protein product is CASSSGLAETGELFF. The full variable domain, rest sourced from reference TRBV7-3 and TRBJ2-2, is GAGVSQTPSNKVTEKGKYVELRCDPISGHTALYWYRQSLGQGPEFLIYFQGTGAADDSGLPNDRFFAVRPEGSVSTLKIQRTERGDSAVYLCASSSGLAETGELFFGEGSRLTVL.

In the case of this clone: Other DNA sequences in the sample encode the same CDR3. The chain carries TRBV2 and TRBJ1-1; no clear D gene. With 1 base removed from V and 2 bases from J, the gap between germline ends came to 5 bases. CDR1 and CDR2 from the germline V gene are SNHLY and FYNNEI. The CDR3 extends over 13 amino acids. The CDR3 loop is CASSEGGNTEAFF. The CDR3 DNA reads TGTGCCAGCAGTGAAGGCGGAAACACTGAAGCTTTCTTT.

V is TRBV5-1 and J is TRBJ1-1; the D is unclear. The CDR3 has 17 residues. Trimming left V 5 bases short and J 0 bases short, with 20 bases between. Germline CDR1 SGHRS, CDR2 YFSETQ. The CDR3 sequence: CASRLTSGSNLNTEAFF. CDR3 DNA sequence: TGCGCCAGCAGATTAACATCAGGATCCAATCTGAACACTGAAGCTTTCTTT.

The CDR3 bases are TGTGCCAGCAGCTTAGGTCAGGACAGGGGTTACTACGAGCAGTACTTC. Translated: CASSLGQDRGYYEQYF. The chain has TRBV7-6 and TRBJ2-7; 9 positions match TRBD1. The germline gives CDR1 SGHVS, CDR2 FNYEAQ. J gave up 3 bases and V 1 base, and 7 bases lay outside the gene matches. The CDR3 spans 16 residues.

The chain has TRBV7-2 and TRBJ2-2; a weak D match, TRBD2 (5 bases). The V end lost 5 bases, the J end lost 11 bases, and 12 bases lay between the germline ends. Germline V gene data show CDR1 as SGHTA and CDR2 as FQGNSA. CDR3 length equals 12 residues. CDR3 residues: CASSRERLELFF. The CDR3 region has the DNA TGTGCCAGCAGCCGGGAAAGGTTAGAGCTGTTTTTT.

This clone appeared a few times. The junction departs from germline at one end; a sequencing error may be responsible. V gene TRBV7-7 combines with J gene TRBJ2-5; D is unclear. The germline V gene has CDR1 SSHAT and CDR2 FNYEAQ (reference sequence). The CDR3 contains 14 residues. CDR3 amino acids: CASSPGGNQETQYF. The CDR3, as DNA: TGTGCTAGCAGCCCCGGCGGAAACCAAGAGACCCAGTACTTC.

This clone turned up a few times. The chain couples TRBV28 to TRBJ1-5; maybe TRBD1 (6 bases). The CDR3 extends over 14 amino acids. V was clipped by 3 bases and J by 3 bases, with 9 bases between them. Germline lookup yields CDR1 MDHEN and CDR2 SYDVKM. The DNA of the CDR3 is TGTGCCAGCAGTTTTGCAGGGGACAATCAGCCCCAGCATTTT. It codes for CASSFAGDNQPQHF.

The chain recombines TRBV5-1 with TRBJ2-5; 7 bases align to TRBD2. V was clipped by 0 bases and J by 3 bases; unmatched bases: 5. Germline-derived CDR1 and CDR2 are SGHRS and YFSETQ. The CDR3 is made up of 15 amino acids. The CDR3 sequence: CASSLATAGEETQYF. Here the CDR3 DNA reads TGCGCCAGCAGCTTGGCCACGGCGGGGGAAGAGACCCAGTACTTC.

This clone was counted a few times. The chain couples TRBV19 to TRBJ2-7; 13 bases are shared with TRBD2. With 5 bases clipped from V and 5 bases from J, the junction kept 6 bases outside the gene matches. Germline values: CDR1 LNHDA, CDR2 SQIVND (reference sequence). This CDR3 has 15 amino acids. The CDR3 nucleotides read TGTGCCAGTAGTGCCGGGACTAGCGGGAACCACGAGCAGTACTTC. This translates into CASSAGTSGNHEQYF.

The chain has TRBV9 and TRBJ1-5; possibly TRBD1 for D (6 bases). Germline assignment: CDR1 SGDLS and CDR2 YYNGEE. Trimming removed 0 bases at V and 2 bases at J, with 6 bases between. This CDR3 is 14 amino acids long. Written as DNA, the CDR3 is TGTGCCAGCAGCGTAGCAGGGGGCAATCAGCCCCAGCATTTT. Translated: CASSVAGGNQPQHF.

This chain uses TRBV4-2 with TRBJ1-2; perhaps TRBD1 as D (5 bases). The length of the CDR3 is 12 residues. Germline V gene sequence: CDR1 LGHNA, CDR2 YNFKEQ. Trimming cost V 4 bases and J 4 bases, with 7 bases left between them. In DNA form, the CDR3 reads TGTGCCAGCAGCCTTGACAGCTATGGCTACACCTTC. Encoded protein: CASSLDSYGYTF.

This clone occurred a few times. The chain is built from TRBV7-9 and TRBJ1-3; tentative D call: TRBD1 (5 bases). Germline V gene sequence: CDR1 SEHNR, CDR2 FQNEAQ (reference sequence). The V and J ends lost 3 bases and 3 bases respectively, with 12 bases between them. The CDR3 length is 15 residues. The CDR3 DNA reads TGTGCCAGCAGCTTGCAAGGGGCGATTGGAAACACCATATATTTT. Translation gives CASSLQGAIGNTIYF. The variable domain in full, with the rest retrieved from reference TRBV7-9 and TRBJ1-3, is DTGVSQNPRHKITKRGQNVTFRCDPISEHNRLYWYRQTLGQGPEFLTYFQNEAQLEKSRLLSDRFSAERPKGSFSTLEIQRTEQGDSAMYLCASSLQGAIGNTIYFGEGSWLTVV.

The CDR3 spells CASSLRGPGQLNTDTQYF. The CDR3 bases are TGTGCCAGCAGTTTAAGGGGTCCCGGCCAATTAAACACAGATACGCAGTATTTT. J is TRBJ2-3 and V is TRBV27, with TRBD1 as a possible D gene (5 bases). CDR3 length: 18 residues. Per germline, CDR1 MNHEY and CDR2 SMNVEV (reference sequence). Deletions cut 2 bases from V and 2 bases from J, with 20 bases between.

Here the CDR3 reads CASSFGLRQAFQETQYF. The CDR3 DNA reads TGTGCCAGCAGTTTTGGTCTACGGCAGGCCTTCCAAGAGACCCAGTACTTC. The gene calls are TRBV28 and TRBJ2-5; no definite D call. CDR1 and CDR2 from the germline V gene are MDHEN and SYDVKM. The CDR3 totals 17 residues. V was trimmed by 3 bases and J by 1 base, leaving 18 bases between them. The full variable domain, rest sourced from reference TRBV28 and TRBJ2-5, is DVKVTQSSRYLVKRTGEKVFLECVQDMDHENMFWYRQDPGLGLRLIYFSYDVKMKEKGDIPEGYSVSREKKERFSLILESASTNQTSMYLCASSFGLRQAFQETQYFGPGTRLLVL.

This clone was observed a single time. The chain couples TRBV7-9 to TRBJ2-5, with 9 nucleotides matching TRBD2. CDR1 is SEHNR and CDR2 is FQNEAQ in the germline V gene (reference sequence). The CDR3 covers 13 residues. V lost 5 bases to trimming and J lost 11 bases; unmatched junction nucleotides: 9. Here the CDR3 DNA reads TGTGCCAGCAGCCCGCGGGGGGGTGTGGGGCAGTACTTC. Residues: CASSPRGGVGQYF.

V and J are TRBV6-1 and TRBJ1-6; the D is unclear. The CDR3 has 15 amino acids. V was pared by 3 bases and J by 6 bases, with 12 bases between. The germline V gene has CDR1 MNHNS and CDR2 SASEGT. CDR3: CASSEFGQSNSPLHF. CDR3 DNA sequence: TGTGCCAGCAGTGAGTTTGGGCAGTCTAATTCACCCCTCCACTTT.

The genes are TRBV18 and TRBJ1-4, with D uncertain. In germline, CDR1 is KGHSH, CDR2 LQKENI. This CDR3 comprises 16 residues. V was pared by 3 bases and J by 0 bases, with 11 bases between. CDR3 DNA sequence: TGTGCCAGCTCACCTTTTCTTGAGGCAACTAATGAAAAACTGTTTTTT. Translation gives CASSPFLEATNEKLFF.

This clone was counted between two and nine times. V and J are TRBV18 and TRBJ1-1; TRBD1 might be the D (6 bases). Germline CDR1 is KGHSH and CDR2 is LQKENI. The V end was cut by 6 bases, the J end by 4 bases, with 12 bases between. This CDR3 comprises 13 residues. The CDR3 coding sequence is TGTGCCAGCTCTGAGACAGGCCCCACTGAAGCTTTCTTT. Translated: CASSETGPTEAFF. Supplemented by reference TRBV18 and TRBJ1-1, the full variable domain reads NAGVMQNPRHLVRRRGQEARLRCSPMKGHSHVYWYRQLPEEGLKFMVYLQKENIIDESGMPKERFSAEFPKEGPSILRIQQVVRGDSAAYFCASSETGPTEAFFGQGTRLTVV.